Shown below are 12 T cell receptor beta chains from a single sample sequenced in a study of blood T cell repertoires in COVID-19. The table came from immunoSEQ multiplex PCR; TCRdb's copy has only in-frame clones and leaves some out. The repertoire has about 120,000 clones, 85% to 90% of them found once; the top ten carry less than 30%. Specimen: peripheral blood. These receptors came from a woman aged 70 to 79 with acute or convalescent COVID-19.

The chain joins TRBV7-9 to TRBJ2-1, with TRBD2 matching over 13 bases. The trim removed 2 bases at V and 6 bases at J, leaving 4 bases unmatched. Germline V gene lookup returns CDR1 SEHNR and CDR2 FQNEAQ (reference sequence). The CDR3 is 16 residues long. CDR3 DNA: TGTGCCAGCAGCTTAACAACTAGCGGGGGGGCCAATGAGCAGTTCTTC. Protein sequence: CASSLTTSGGANEQFF.

This chain joins TRBV6-5 and TRBJ2-7; unclear D gene. With 0 bases removed from V and 1 base from J, the gap between germline ends came to 13 bases. Per the germline V gene, CDR1 is MNHEY and CDR2 is SVGAGI. This CDR3 is built from 16 residues. Written as DNA, the CDR3 is TGTGCCAGCAGTTACTCGAGCAGGTCATATTCCTACGAGCAGTACTTC. It specifies CASSYSSRSYSYEQYF.

The V and J genes are TRBV29-1 and TRBJ2-7, with D perhaps matching TRBD2 (6 bases). The CDR3 is made up of 15 amino acids. V was pared by 6 bases and J by 3 bases, with 21 bases between. Germline lookup yields CDR1 SQVTM and CDR2 ANQGSEA. The CDR3 loop is CSVPTAPGLRYEQYF. The CDR3 DNA is TGCAGCGTCCCGACTGCTCCGGGACTTCGCTACGAGCAGTACTTC.

The chain joins TRBV27 to TRBJ1-1; 10 bases align to TRBD1. The ends lost 9 bases at V and 0 bases at J; junction bases unmatched: 7. This CDR3 region has 15 residues. Germline CDR1 and CDR2: MNHEY and SMNVEV (reference sequence). Here the CDR3 DNA reads TGTGCCAGTGCCTGGGGGACAGGGGTGAACACTGAAGCTTTCTTT. Protein: CASAWGTGVNTEAFF.

The chain has TRBV7-7 and TRBJ2-3; 14 bases fit TRBD2. Germline V lookup: CDR1 SSHAT, CDR2 FNYEAQ (reference sequence). The ends lost 1 base at V and 0 bases at J; junction bases unmatched: 3. This CDR3 has 18 amino acids. In DNA, the CDR3 is TGTGCCAGCAGCTTAGGGACTAGCGGGGGGCCTAGCACAGATACGCAGTATTTT. It specifies CASSLGTSGGPSTDTQYF.

A single count supports this clone. The chain carries TRBV7-3 and TRBJ1-6, with a weak D call TRBD1 (6 bases). V lost 5 bases and J lost 10, with 12 bases in between. Germline CDR1 SGHTA, CDR2 FQGTGA. The CDR3 totals 13 residues. CDR3 coding DNA: TGTGCCAGCAGCCCCGCAAGGGGGTCACCCCTCCACTTT. Amino acid sequence: CASSPARGSPLHF. Drawing the rest from reference TRBV7-3 and TRBJ1-6, the complete variable domain is GAGVSQTPSNKVTEKGKYVELRCDPISGHTALYWYRQSLGQGPEFLIYFQGTGAADDSGLPNDRFFAVRPEGSVSTLKIQRTERGDSAVYLCASSPARGSPLHFGNGTRLTVT.

V usage is TRBV27 and J usage is TRBJ1-5, with D maybe TRBD1 (5 bases). The CDR3 sequence is 14 residues long. V shed 6 bases and J shed 2 bases, with 11 bases lying between them. Germline V lookup: CDR1 MNHEY, CDR2 SMNVEV (reference sequence). The CDR3 here is CASSGGRGNQPQHF. In DNA form, the CDR3 reads TGTGCCAGCAGCGGGGGTCGCGGCAATCAGCCCCAGCATTTT.

This clone was picked up one time. Other DNA sequences within the sample encode an identical CDR3. The chain is built from TRBV2 and TRBJ1-5, with 9 bases lining up with TRBD1. The length of the CDR3 is 15 residues. Germline V gene data show CDR1 as SNHLY and CDR2 as FYNNEI. The ends lost 6 bases at V and 1 base at J; junction bases unmatched: 4. The chain's CDR3 is CASRPGTGSNQPQHF. CDR3 DNA: TGTGCCAGCAGGCCCGGGACAGGGAGCAATCAGCCCCAGCATTTT.

This clone has only one observation. The chain couples TRBV10-1 to TRBJ1-3; tentative D call: TRBD1 (5 bases). Germline V CDR1 and CDR2: WNHNN, SYGVQD (reference sequence). V lost 6 bases to trimming and J lost 7 bases, with 10 bases between them. CDR3 length: 12 amino acids. The CDR3 reads CASRKEGNTIYF. DNA of the CDR3: TGCGCCAGCAGGAAGGAGGGGAACACCATATATTTT.

V usage is TRBV5-6 and J usage is TRBJ1-5; unclear D gene. Germline V CDR1 and CDR2: SGHDT, YYEEEE. The CDR3 extends over 14 amino acids. V shed 2 bases and J shed 5 bases, with 11 bases lying between them. This CDR3 reads CASSFWRRDQPQHF. The CDR3, as DNA: TGTGCCAGCAGCTTTTGGAGGAGAGATCAGCCCCAGCATTTT. Variable domain in full (rest from reference TRBV5-6 and TRBJ1-5): DAGVTQSPTHLIKTRGQQVTLRCSPKSGHDTVSWYQQALGQGPQFIFQYYEEEERQRGNFPDRFSGHQFPNYSSELNVNALLLGDSALYLCASSFWRRDQPQHFGDGTRLSIL.

The genes are TRBV6-1 and TRBJ1-1; a weak D match, TRBD1 (6 bases). CDR3 length equals 16 residues. Germline V gives CDR1 MNHNS, CDR2 SASEGT. Trimming removed 4 bases at V and 0 bases at J, with 15 bases between. The CDR3: CASSARQVRLNTEAFF. CDR3 nucleotides: TGTGCCAGCAGTGCAAGACAGGTCCGCCTGAACACTGAAGCTTTCTTT.

The chain joins TRBV24-1 to TRBJ2-5, with TRBD2 identical over 7 bases. V gave up 3 bases and J gave up 1 base; unmatched junction bases: 7. The CDR3 extends over 16 amino acids. Germline CDR1 is KGHDR and CDR2 is SFDVKD. In DNA, the CDR3 is TGTGCCACCAGTGATCCACGGGGGGAGAGCCAAGAGACCCAGTACTTC. Translated: CATSDPRGESQETQYF.